The 21 T cell receptor beta chains in this list originate from one sample, sequenced in a study of blood T cell repertoires in COVID-19. Method: immunoSEQ multiplex PCR; TCRdb's copy keeps in-frame clones and lacks some. The repertoire holds about 180,000 clones, with approximately 88% as singletons. What was sequenced was peripheral blood. The source of these receptors is a middle-aged woman with COVID-19, enrolled during active disease.

CDR3 in amino acids: CASSEVGGRGNQPQHF. The CDR3 coding sequence is TGTGCCAGCAGTGAGGTCGGGGGGCGGGGCAATCAGCCCCAGCATTTT. The chain employs TRBV2 and TRBJ1-5; possible D gene TRBD1, 6 bases. V was pared by 3 bases and J by 2 bases, with 14 bases between. The CDR3 runs to 16 residues. Per germline, CDR1 SNHLY and CDR2 FYNNEI.

V is TRBV7-9 and J is TRBJ2-2; D possibly corresponds to TRBD1 (5 bases). The CDR3 totals 16 residues. V lost 2 bases and J 4 bases, leaving 14 bases between the germline ends. Germline lookup yields CDR1 SEHNR and CDR2 FQNEAQ (reference sequence). CDR3 in DNA: TGTGCCAGCAGCTTACAAGGGGCTATCTTCACCGGGGAGCTGTTTTTT. Translation gives CASSLQGAIFTGELFF.

The chain links TRBV27 to TRBJ1-1; a possible D gene is TRBD1 (5 bases). The CDR3 is 13 amino acids. CDR1 and CDR2 (germline): MNHEY, SMNVEV (reference sequence). V was clipped by 5 bases and J by 7 bases, with 14 bases between them. The DNA of the CDR3 is TGTGCCAGCAGTCCCCGGGGGGTAGGTGAAGCTTTCTTT. Protein sequence: CASSPRGVGEAFF.

This clone is termed medium-sized. The gene calls are TRBV6-5 and TRBJ2-7; D perhaps matches TRBD2 (6 bases). The V and J ends lost 6 bases and 4 bases respectively, with 13 bases between them. Germline CDR1 and CDR2: MNHEY and SVGAGI. CDR3 length equals 13 residues. CDR3 in DNA: TGTGCCAGCAGGCTGAGGGACTCTTACGAGCAGTACTTC. Translating it yields CASRLRDSYEQYF.

This clone was observed a handful of times. The V gene is TRBV7-3, the J gene TRBJ2-6; a weak D match, TRBD2 (5 bases). The germline V gene encodes CDR1 SGHTA and CDR2 FQGTGA. V gave up 5 bases and J gave up 4 bases, with 21 bases separating them. CDR3 length equals 18 residues. The CDR3 nucleotides are TGTGCCAGCAGCCAACGACGTTCGAGGGCGGAGGGGGCCAACGTCCTGACTTTC. This codes for CASSQRRSRAEGANVLTF.

The J gene is TRBJ1-2, the V gene TRBV27; 9 bases are shared with TRBD1. V lost 6 bases and J lost 7; bases outside the gene matches: 9. The CDR3 contains 14 residues. Germline CDR1 is MNHEY and CDR2 is SMNVEV (reference sequence). Here the CDR3 DNA reads TGTGCCAGCAGACCCTGGGACAGGGTGAGTGGCTACACCTTC. As protein: CASRPWDRVSGYTF.

The chain carries TRBV5-8 and TRBJ1-2; the D is unclear. Per the germline V gene, CDR1 is SGHTS and CDR2 is YDEGEE. V was pared by 1 base and J by 5 bases, with 15 bases between. There are 15 residues in the CDR3. CDR3 protein: CASSLFEFPTYGYTF. The CDR3 coding sequence is TGTGCCAGCAGCTTGTTCGAGTTCCCTACTTATGGCTACACCTTC.

The chain links TRBV19 to TRBJ1-5; unclear D gene. With 7 bases removed from V and 4 bases from J, the gap between germline ends came to 14 bases. The CDR3 has 14 amino acids. From germline, CDR1 is LNHDA and CDR2 SQIVND (reference sequence). CDR3: CASKIRGMNQPQHF. CDR3 DNA: TGTGCCAGTAAAATACGGGGTATGAATCAGCCCCAGCATTTT.

The chain is built from TRBV27 and TRBJ2-7; maybe TRBD2 (6 bases). This CDR3 region has 15 residues. V lost 4 bases, J lost 7 bases, and 20 bases lay in between. Germline CDR1 and CDR2: MNHEY and SMNVEV (reference sequence). CDR3: CASSSTGAPPREQYF. DNA of the CDR3: TGTGCCAGCAGTTCGACGGGAGCTCCTCCGCGAGAGCAGTACTTC.

This clone was found once. The chain combines TRBV27 with TRBJ1-1, with TRBD1 as a possible D gene (5 bases). The CDR3 extends over 14 amino acids. The V and J ends lost 6 bases and 5 bases respectively, with 16 bases between them. CDR1 and CDR2 from the germline V gene are MNHEY and SMNVEV (reference sequence). The CDR3 reads CASRGGETGTEAFF. CDR3 DNA sequence: TGTGCCAGCAGGGGGGGGGAGACCGGGACTGAAGCTTTCTTT.

In DNA, the CDR3 is TGTGCCAGCAGTGACTCGTGGGCCACAGATACGCAGTATTTT. Protein product: CASSDSWATDTQYF. The rearrangement uses TRBV6-4 and TRBJ2-3, with D unresolved. The germline gives CDR1 MRHNA, CDR2 SNTAGT. The CDR3 is 14 amino acids. Trimming pared 0 bases from V and 2 bases from J, leaving 6 bases between.

V and J are TRBV4-1 and TRBJ1-1; TRBD1 agrees at 8 bases. This CDR3 is 14 amino acids long. J was trimmed by 3 bases and V by 4 bases; bases with no gene match: 4. Germline assignment: CDR1 MGHRA and CDR2 YSYEKL. DNA of the CDR3: TGCGCCAGCAGCCCGTTGACAGGGGACACTGAAGCTTTCTTT. Protein product: CASSPLTGDTEAFF.

The V gene is TRBV15, the J gene TRBJ1-2, with 8 nucleotides matching TRBD1. The CDR3 has 12 amino acids. Germline-derived CDR1 and CDR2 are LNHNV and YYDKDF (reference sequence). The V gene end was trimmed by 9 bases and the J gene end by 8 bases; junction bases not matched to a gene: 8. Here the CDR3 reads CATVGQEGGYTF. The CDR3 nucleotides are TGTGCCACAGTGGGACAGGAGGGAGGCTACACCTTC.

This clone has only one observation. The chain carries TRBV9 and TRBJ1-5, with a weak D call TRBD1 (6 bases). This CDR3 has 13 amino acids. V was trimmed by 4 bases and J by 8 bases, leaving 13 bases between them. CDR1 is SGDLS, CDR2 YYNGEE, per germline. DNA for the CDR3: TGTGCCAGCAGCACAGGGACTAGAGAGCCCCAGCATTTT. This translates into CASSTGTREPQHF. The whole variable domain, filled in from reference TRBV9 and TRBJ1-5, reads DSGVTQTPKHLITATGQRVTLRCSPRSGDLSVYWYQQSLDQGLQFLIQYYNGEERAKGNILERFSAQQFPDLHSELNLSSLELGDSALYFCASSTGTREPQHFGDGTRLSIL.

The chain recombines TRBV20-1 with TRBJ1-5, with TRBD1 as a possible D gene (5 bases). V was pared by 6 bases and J by 9 bases, with 12 bases between. The CDR3 length is 11 residues. Germline CDR1 reads DFQATT; CDR2 reads SNEGSKA (reference sequence). The CDR3 sequence is CSAGGGPPQHF. For the CDR3, the DNA is TGCAGTGCGGGGGGAGGGCCGCCCCAGCATTTT.

The gene calls are TRBV9 and TRBJ1-3; maybe TRBD1 (5 bases). Trimming left V 0 bases short and J 4 bases short, with 8 bases between. The CDR3 covers 14 residues. Per the germline V gene, CDR1 is SGDLS and CDR2 is YYNGEE. The CDR3 reads CASSVDTGGNTIYF. The CDR3 DNA sequence: TGTGCCAGCAGCGTAGATACAGGCGGAAACACCATATATTTT.

The chain uses TRBV6-5 and TRBJ2-7; D is unclear. The CDR3 runs to 14 residues. V shed 10 bases and J shed 0 bases, with 16 bases lying between them. From germline, CDR1 is MNHEY and CDR2 SVGAGI. This chain's CDR3 is CATPPRQYSYEQYF. CDR3 DNA sequence: TGTGCCACCCCCCCGAGGCAGTACTCCTACGAGCAGTACTTC.

The chain recombines TRBV7-9 with TRBJ1-5; no firm D call. Germline values: CDR1 SEHNR, CDR2 FQNEAQ (reference sequence). V gave up 4 bases and J gave up 7 bases, with 14 bases separating them. CDR3 size: 14 residues. The CDR3 is CASSSSTAGQPQHF. For the CDR3, the DNA is TGTGCCAGCAGCTCGTCGACGGCGGGGCAGCCCCAGCATTTT.

The V and J genes are TRBV12-5 and TRBJ1-2, with D maybe TRBD1 (5 bases). The germline gives CDR1 LGHNT, CDR2 FRNRAP. V lost 4 bases and J lost 2, with 14 bases in between. There are 15 residues in the CDR3. The CDR3, as DNA: TGTGCTAGTGGTTCCCCGACAGAGAACAACTATGGCTACACCTTC. Amino acid sequence: CASGSPTENNYGYTF.

The CDR3 nucleotides read TGCGCCAGCAGCAAGACAGTTAGGAGCGATTCACCCCTCCACTTT. Translated, it gives CASSKTVRSDSPLHF. V gene TRBV5-1 combines with J gene TRBJ1-6, with D maybe TRBD1 (5 bases). Trimming shortened V by 4 bases and J by 8 bases, and 16 bases separated the two germline ends. CDR3 length: 15 amino acids. Germline V gene sequence: CDR1 SGHRS, CDR2 YFSETQ.

CDR3 sequence: CASSVGGGGTYEQYF. The CDR3 nucleotides are TGTGCCAGCAGCGTAGGCGGAGGAGGAACCTACGAGCAGTACTTC. The genes are TRBV9 and TRBJ2-7; weak D call: TRBD2 (5 bases). This CDR3 spans 15 amino acids. Per the germline V gene, CDR1 is SGDLS and CDR2 is YYNGEE. V was cut by 0 bases and J by 2 bases, with 12 bases left in between.